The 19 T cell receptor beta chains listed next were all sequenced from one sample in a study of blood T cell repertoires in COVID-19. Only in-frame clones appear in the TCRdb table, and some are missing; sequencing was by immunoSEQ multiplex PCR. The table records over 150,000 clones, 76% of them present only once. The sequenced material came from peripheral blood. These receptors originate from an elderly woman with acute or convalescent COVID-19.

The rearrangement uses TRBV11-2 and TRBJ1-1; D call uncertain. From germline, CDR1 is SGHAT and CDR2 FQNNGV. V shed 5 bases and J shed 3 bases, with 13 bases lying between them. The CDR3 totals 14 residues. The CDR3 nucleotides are TGTGCCAGCAGCATCCCCCCCGGGGACACTGAAGCTTTCTTT. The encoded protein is CASSIPPGDTEAFF. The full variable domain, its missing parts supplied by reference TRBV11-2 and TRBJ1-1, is EAGVAQSPRYKIIEKRQSVAFWCNPISGHATLYWYQQILGQGPKLLIQFQNNGVVDDSQLPKDRFSAERLKGVDSTLKIQPAKLEDSAVYLCASSIPPGDTEAFFGQGTRLTVV.

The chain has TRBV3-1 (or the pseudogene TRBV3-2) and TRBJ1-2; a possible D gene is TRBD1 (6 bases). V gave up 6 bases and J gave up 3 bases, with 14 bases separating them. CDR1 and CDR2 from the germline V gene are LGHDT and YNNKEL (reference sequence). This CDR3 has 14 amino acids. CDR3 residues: CASSPSAGDYGYTF. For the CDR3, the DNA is TGTGCCAGCAGTCCCTCCGCAGGGGACTATGGCTACACCTTC.

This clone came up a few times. The CDR3 DNA sequence: TGTGCCACCAGCAGGGGAGGTGAAAAACTGTTTTTT. Translation gives CATSRGGEKLFF. The chain combines TRBV15 with TRBJ1-4; D is undetermined. V shed 3 bases and J shed 7 bases, with 6 bases lying between them. Germline V CDR1 and CDR2: LNHNV, YYDKDF (reference sequence). This CDR3 is 12 amino acids long.

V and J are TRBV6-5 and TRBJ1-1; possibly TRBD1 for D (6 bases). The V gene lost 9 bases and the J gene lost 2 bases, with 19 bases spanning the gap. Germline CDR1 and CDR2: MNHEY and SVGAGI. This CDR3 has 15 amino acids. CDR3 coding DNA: TGTGCCAGTAGAGGATCGGGACACATTAACACTGAAGCTTTCTTT. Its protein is CASRGSGHINTEAFF.

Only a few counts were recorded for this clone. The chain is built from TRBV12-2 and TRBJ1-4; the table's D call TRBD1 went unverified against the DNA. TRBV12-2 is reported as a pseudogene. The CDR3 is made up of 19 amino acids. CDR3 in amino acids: CASRPLTGTPVRCNEKLFF. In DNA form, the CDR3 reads TGTGCAAGTCGCCCATTGACAGGGACCCCCGTTCGATGTAATGAAAAACTGTTTTTT.

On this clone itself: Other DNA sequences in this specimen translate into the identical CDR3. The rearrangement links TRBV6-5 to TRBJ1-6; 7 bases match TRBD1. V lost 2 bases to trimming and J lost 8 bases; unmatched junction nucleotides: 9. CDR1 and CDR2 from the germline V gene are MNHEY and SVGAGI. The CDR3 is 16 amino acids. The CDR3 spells CASSYAEDRLDSPLHF. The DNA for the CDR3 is TGTGCCAGCAGTTACGCCGAGGACAGGCTTGATTCACCCCTCCACTTT.

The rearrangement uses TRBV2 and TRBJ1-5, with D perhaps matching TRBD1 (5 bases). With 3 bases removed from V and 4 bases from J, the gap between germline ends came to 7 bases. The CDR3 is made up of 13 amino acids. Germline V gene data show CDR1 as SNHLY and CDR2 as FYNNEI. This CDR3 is CASSDRVNQPQHF. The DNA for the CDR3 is TGTGCCAGCAGTGACAGGGTTAATCAGCCCCAGCATTTT.

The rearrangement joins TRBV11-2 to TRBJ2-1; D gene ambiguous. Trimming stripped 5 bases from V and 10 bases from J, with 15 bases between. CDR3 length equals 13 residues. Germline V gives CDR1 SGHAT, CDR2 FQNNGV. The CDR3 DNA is TGTGCCAGCAGCCCCTCTAGGATGCAGGAGCAGTTCTTC. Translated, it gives CASSPSRMQEQFF. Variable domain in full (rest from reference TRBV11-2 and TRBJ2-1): EAGVAQSPRYKIIEKRQSVAFWCNPISGHATLYWYQQILGQGPKLLIQFQNNGVVDDSQLPKDRFSAERLKGVDSTLKIQPAKLEDSAVYLCASSPSRMQEQFFGPGTRLTVL.

As DNA, the CDR3 is TGTGCCAGCAGCTTTAATCCCCGGGACAGGGTAGGGACTGAAGCTTTCTTT. Residues: CASSFNPRDRVGTEAFF. The rearrangement joins TRBV5-5 to TRBJ1-1; 9 nucleotides agree with TRBD1. CDR1 and CDR2 from the germline V gene are SGHKS and YYEKEE (reference sequence). The CDR3 runs to 17 residues. The junction had 13 bases not matched to a gene; V was cut back by 2 bases and J by 5 bases.

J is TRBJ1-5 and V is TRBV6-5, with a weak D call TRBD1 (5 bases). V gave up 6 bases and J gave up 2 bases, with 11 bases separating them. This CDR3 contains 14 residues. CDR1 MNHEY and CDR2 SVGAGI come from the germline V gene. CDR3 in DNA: TGTGCCAGCAGCCCGGGGGGTCGCAATCAGCCCCAGCATTTT. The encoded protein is CASSPGGRNQPQHF.

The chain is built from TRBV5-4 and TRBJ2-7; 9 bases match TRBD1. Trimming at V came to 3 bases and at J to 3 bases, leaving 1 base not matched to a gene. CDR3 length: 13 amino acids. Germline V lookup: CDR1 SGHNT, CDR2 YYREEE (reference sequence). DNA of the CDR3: TGTGCCAGCAGCTCGGGACAGGGCTACGAGCAGTACTTC. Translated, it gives CASSSGQGYEQYF.

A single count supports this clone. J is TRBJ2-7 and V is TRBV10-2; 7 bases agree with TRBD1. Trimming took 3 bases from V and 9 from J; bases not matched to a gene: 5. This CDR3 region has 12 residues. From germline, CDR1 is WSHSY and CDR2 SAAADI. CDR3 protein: CASSEGKGAQYF. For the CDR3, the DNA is TGCGCCAGCAGTGAAGGAAAGGGGGCGCAGTACTTC.

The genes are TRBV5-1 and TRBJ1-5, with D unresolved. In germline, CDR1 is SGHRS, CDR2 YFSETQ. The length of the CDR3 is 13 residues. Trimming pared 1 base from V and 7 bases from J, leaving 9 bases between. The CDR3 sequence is CASSLRVGQPQHF. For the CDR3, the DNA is TGCGCCAGCAGCTTGCGGGTCGGGCAGCCCCAGCATTTT.

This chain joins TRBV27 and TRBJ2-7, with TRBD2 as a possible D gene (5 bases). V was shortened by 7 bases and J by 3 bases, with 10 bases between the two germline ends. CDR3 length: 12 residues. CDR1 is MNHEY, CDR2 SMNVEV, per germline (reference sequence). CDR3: CASKDGNYEQYF. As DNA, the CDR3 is TGTGCCAGCAAAGACGGGAACTACGAGCAGTACTTC.

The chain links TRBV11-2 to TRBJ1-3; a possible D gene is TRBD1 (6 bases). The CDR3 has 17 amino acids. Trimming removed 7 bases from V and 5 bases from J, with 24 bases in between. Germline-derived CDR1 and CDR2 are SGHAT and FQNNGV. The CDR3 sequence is CASTPSTGTMGRNTIYF. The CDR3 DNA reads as TGTGCCAGCACCCCTAGTACCGGGACAATGGGGAGAAACACCATATATTTT.

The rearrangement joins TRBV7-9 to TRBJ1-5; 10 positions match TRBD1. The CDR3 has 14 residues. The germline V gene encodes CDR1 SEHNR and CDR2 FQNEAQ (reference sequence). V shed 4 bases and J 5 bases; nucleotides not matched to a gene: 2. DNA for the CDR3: TGTGCCAGCAGCTCGACAGGGGGCGATCAGCCCCAGCATTTT. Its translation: CASSSTGGDQPQHF.

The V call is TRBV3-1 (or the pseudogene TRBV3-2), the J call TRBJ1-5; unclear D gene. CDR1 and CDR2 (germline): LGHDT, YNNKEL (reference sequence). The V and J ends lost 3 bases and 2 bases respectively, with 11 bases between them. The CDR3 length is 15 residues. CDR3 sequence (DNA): TGTGCCAGCAGCCAGGAGGCATGTGGCAATCAGCCCCAGCATTTT. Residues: CASSQEACGNQPQHF.

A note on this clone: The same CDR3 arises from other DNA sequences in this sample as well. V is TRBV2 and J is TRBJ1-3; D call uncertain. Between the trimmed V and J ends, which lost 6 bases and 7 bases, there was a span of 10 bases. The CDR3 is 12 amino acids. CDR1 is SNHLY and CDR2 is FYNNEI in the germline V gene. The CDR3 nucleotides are TGTGCCAGCAGCGAGGCGGGGAACACCATATATTTT. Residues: CASSEAGNTIYF. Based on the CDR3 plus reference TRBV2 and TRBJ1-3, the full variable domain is EPEVTQTPSHQVTQMGQEVILRCVPISNHLYFYWYRQILGQKVEFLVSFYNNEISEKSEIFDDQFSVERPDGSNFTLKIRSTKLEDSAMYFCASSEAGNTIYFGEGSWLTVV.

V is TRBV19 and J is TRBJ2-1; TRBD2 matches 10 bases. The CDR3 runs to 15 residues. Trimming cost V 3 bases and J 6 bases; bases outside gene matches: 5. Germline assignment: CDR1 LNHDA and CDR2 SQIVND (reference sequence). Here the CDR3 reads CASSMVLAGPNEQFF. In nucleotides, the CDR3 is TGTGCCAGTAGTATGGTACTAGCGGGACCCAATGAGCAGTTCTTC. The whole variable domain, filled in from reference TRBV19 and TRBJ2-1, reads DGGITQSPKYLFRKEGQNVTLSCEQNLNHDAMYWYRQDPGQGLRLIYYSQIVNDFQKGDIAEGYSVSREKKESFPLTVTSAQKNPTAFYLCASSMVLAGPNEQFFGPGTRLTVL.